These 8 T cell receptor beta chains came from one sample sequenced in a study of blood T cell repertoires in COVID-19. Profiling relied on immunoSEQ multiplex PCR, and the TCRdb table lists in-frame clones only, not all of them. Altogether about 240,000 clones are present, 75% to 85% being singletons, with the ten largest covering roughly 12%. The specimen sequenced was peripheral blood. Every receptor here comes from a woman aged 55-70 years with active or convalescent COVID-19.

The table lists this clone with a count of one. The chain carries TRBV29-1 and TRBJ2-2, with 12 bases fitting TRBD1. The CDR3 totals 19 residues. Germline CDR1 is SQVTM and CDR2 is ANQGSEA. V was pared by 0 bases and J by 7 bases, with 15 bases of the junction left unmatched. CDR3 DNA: TGCAGCGTTGAAGAAAGACCTCCGGGACAGGGGGCGCGGAACGGGGAGCTGTTTTTT. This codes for CSVEERPPGQGARNGELFF.

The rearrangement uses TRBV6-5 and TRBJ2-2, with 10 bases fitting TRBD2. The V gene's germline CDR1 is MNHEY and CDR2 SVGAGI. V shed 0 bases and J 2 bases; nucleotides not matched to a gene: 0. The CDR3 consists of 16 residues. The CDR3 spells CASSYSLAGNTGELFF. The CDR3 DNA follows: TGTGCCAGCAGTTACTCACTAGCGGGAAACACCGGGGAGCTGTTTTTT.

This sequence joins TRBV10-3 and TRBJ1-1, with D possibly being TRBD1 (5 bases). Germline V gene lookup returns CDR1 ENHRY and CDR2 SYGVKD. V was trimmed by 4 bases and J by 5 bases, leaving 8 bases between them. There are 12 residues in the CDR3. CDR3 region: CAISGGVTEAFF. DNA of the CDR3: TGTGCCATCAGTGGGGGGGTAACTGAAGCTTTCTTT.

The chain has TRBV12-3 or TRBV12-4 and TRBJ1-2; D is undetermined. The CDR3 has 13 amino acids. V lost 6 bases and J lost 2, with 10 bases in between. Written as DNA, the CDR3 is TGTGCCAGCAGCCTGAGGAGGAACTATGGCTACACCTTC. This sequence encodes CASSLRRNYGYTF.

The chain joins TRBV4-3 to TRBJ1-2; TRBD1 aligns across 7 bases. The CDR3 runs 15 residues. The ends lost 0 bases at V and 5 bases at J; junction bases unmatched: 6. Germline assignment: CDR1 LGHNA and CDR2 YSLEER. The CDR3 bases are TGCGCCAGCAGCCAAGATATCGGCAGGGGGTATGGCTACACCTTC. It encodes CASSQDIGRGYGYTF.

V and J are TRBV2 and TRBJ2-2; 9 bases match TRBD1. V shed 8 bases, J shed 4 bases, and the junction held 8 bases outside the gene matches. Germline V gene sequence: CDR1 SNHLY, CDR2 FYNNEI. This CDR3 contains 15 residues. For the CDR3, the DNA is TGTGCCAGCGGCGGGACAGGGTCGGGCACCGGGGAGCTGTTTTTT. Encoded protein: CASGGTGSGTGELFF.

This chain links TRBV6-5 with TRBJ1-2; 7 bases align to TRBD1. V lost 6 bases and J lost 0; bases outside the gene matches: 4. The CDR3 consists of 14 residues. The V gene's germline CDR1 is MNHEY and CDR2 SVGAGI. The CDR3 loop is CASRQTGSNYGYTF. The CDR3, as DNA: TGTGCCAGCAGGCAGACAGGGTCTAACTATGGCTACACCTTC.

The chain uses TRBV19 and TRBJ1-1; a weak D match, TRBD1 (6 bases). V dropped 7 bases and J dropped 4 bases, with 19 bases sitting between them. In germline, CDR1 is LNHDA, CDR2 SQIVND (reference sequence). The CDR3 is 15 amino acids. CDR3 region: CASTASGGWGTEAFF. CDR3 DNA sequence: TGTGCCAGTACTGCTAGCGGGGGCTGGGGCACTGAAGCTTTCTTT.